A single count supports the clone carrying this TCR beta chain. As yet, its antigen is unknown. Vbeta (60) and Jbeta (13) primers were used in the PCR. Sequencing was performed with immunoSEQ multiplex PCR; in TCRdb, only in-frame clones are kept and a portion is missing. The sample consists of roughly 110,000 clones, under 80% of them appearing once. The data stem from a study of cytomegalovirus exposure and HLA in healthy donors. Study-level findings and limits: An Asian-associated ancestry cluster reportedly showed fewer N-insertions than the approximately 600-donor mean in a later analysis. The study labeled 164 TCR beta chains cytomegalovirus-associated.

This CDR3 spans 16 amino acids. Germline V lookup: CDR1 SGHNT, CDR2 YYREEE (reference sequence). V shed 4 bases, J shed 1 base, and the junction held 9 bases outside the gene matches. The genes are TRBV5-4 and TRBJ2-3; 7 positions agree with TRBD1. The source material was PBMCs. This TCR derives from a woman in her 50s in good health and CMV-seropositive. CDR3 nucleotide sequence: TGTGCCAGCAGCACACAGACAGGGCAGGGCACAGATACGCAGTATTTT. Encoded protein: CASSTQTGQGTDTQYF.